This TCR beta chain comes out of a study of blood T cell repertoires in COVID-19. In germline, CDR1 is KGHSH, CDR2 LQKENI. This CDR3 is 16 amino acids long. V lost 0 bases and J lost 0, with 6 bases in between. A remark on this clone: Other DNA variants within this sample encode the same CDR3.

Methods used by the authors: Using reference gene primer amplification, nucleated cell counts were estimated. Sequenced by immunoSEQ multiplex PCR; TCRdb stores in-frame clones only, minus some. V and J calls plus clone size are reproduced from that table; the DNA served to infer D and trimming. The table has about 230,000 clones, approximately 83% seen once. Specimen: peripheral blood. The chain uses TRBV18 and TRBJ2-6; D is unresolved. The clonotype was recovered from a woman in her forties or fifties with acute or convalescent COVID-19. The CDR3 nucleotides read TGTGCCAGCTCACCACCGACGGGCTCTGGGGCCAACGTCCTGACTTTC. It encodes CASSPPTGSGANVLTF.